This T cell receptor beta chain was identified during a study of post-analysis software for immune sequencing data. General study findings and limits: Elevated frequency relative to controls characterized about 5 TRBV segments in patients, TRBV5-6, TRBV5-1 and TRBV20-1 among them.

Germline CDR1 is SGHRS and CDR2 is YFSETQ. The length of the CDR3 is 14 residues. V shed 2 bases and J shed 4 bases, with 11 bases lying between them. Of note for this clonotype: The antigen is undetermined.

Incorporated into the TCR beta cDNA libraries were unique molecular identifiers, which served to reduce PCR and sequencing biases. TCRdb called the PCR reads again in MiXCR, with one record for every CDR3 protein. The sample lists hundreds of thousands of distinct CDR3 sequences, around 40% occurring once. The sequenced sample consisted of blood. This chain connects TRBV5-1 to TRBJ2-3; D is ambiguous. The receptor was derived from a girl under 18 with multiple sclerosis. CDR3 nucleotides: TGCGCCAGCAGCTTTCCCGGGTCCCCAGATACGCAGTATTTT. This encodes CASSFPGSPDTQYF. The entire variable domain, with the rest obtained from reference TRBV5-1 and TRBJ2-3, is as follows: KAGVTQTPRYLIKTRGQQVTLSCSPISGHRSVSWYQQTPGQGLQFLFEYFSETQRNKGNFPGRFSGRQFSNSRSEMNVSTLELGDSALYLCASSFPGSPDTQYFGPGTRLTVL.